The next 6 T cell receptor beta chains were all read from a single sample in a study of quantifying T cell responses using KT2 cells. The overall study: RNA was reverse transcribed with TCR alpha and beta constant-region primers.

The cDNA 3' end received a ligated oligonucleotide with a UMI. The first PCR ran 3 to 5 cycles with an equimolar RC1.1 and RC1.2 beta primer mix. From the UMI-ligation and nested PCR reads, TCRdb called clonotypes with MiXCR, one entry per CDR3 protein. Here the sample spans approximately 57,000 distinct CDR3 sequences, approximately 13% being singletons. Sample: PBMCs spiked with cells of the T cell clone KT2. Receptor source: a human donor.

V is TRBV7-6 and J is TRBJ1-5; D is uncertain. The CDR3 extends over 13 amino acids. Germline V gene lookup returns CDR1 SGHVS and CDR2 FNYEAQ. Trimming removed 5 bases from V and 7 bases from J, with 12 bases in between. CDR3 sequence: CASSLEEHQPQHF. The CDR3, as DNA: TGTGCCAGCAGCCTAGAGGAGCACCAGCCCCAGCATTTT.

This clonotype was seen only a few times. The chain is built from TRBV12-3 or TRBV12-4 and TRBJ2-1; 13 bases are shared with TRBD2. Unmatched junction bases numbered 8, after V lost 4 bases and J lost 8 bases. The CDR3 covers 16 residues. This chain's CDR3 is CASSSPGTSGIDEQFF. The CDR3 coding sequence is TGTGCCAGCAGTTCCCCCGGGACTAGCGGGATAGATGAGCAGTTCTTC.

The chain links TRBV7-9 to TRBJ1-1; D possibly corresponds to TRBD1 (6 bases). Germline loops: CDR1 SEHNR, CDR2 FQNEAQ (reference sequence). V was trimmed by 5 bases and J by 4 bases, leaving 17 bases between them. The CDR3 runs to 15 residues. The CDR3 is CASSIPQGSGTEAFF. CDR3 sequence (DNA): TGTGCCAGCAGCATACCCCAGGGGTCGGGCACTGAAGCTTTCTTT. The full variable domain, with the rest looked up from reference TRBV7-9 and TRBJ1-1, is DTGVSQNPRHKITKRGQNVTFRCDPISEHNRLYWYRQTLGQGPEFLTYFQNEAQLEKSRLLSDRFSAERPKGSFSTLEIQRTEQGDSAMYLCASSIPQGSGTEAFFGQGTRLTVV.

This clonotype was seen more than once but under ten times. The rearrangement uses TRBV4-2 and TRBJ1-6; unclear D gene. The ends were cut back, 0 bases at V and 7 bases at J, with 10 bases in the middle. CDR3 length: 15 residues. The germline CDR1 and CDR2 sequences are LGHNA and YNFKEQ. DNA for the CDR3: TGTGCCAGCAGCCAAGACCGGTTCTACAATTCACCCCTCCACTTT. Its protein is CASSQDRFYNSPLHF.

Ten or more counts support this clonotype. V is TRBV12-3 or TRBV12-4 and J is TRBJ2-1; a possible D gene is TRBD2 (6 bases). With 3 bases removed from V and 3 bases from J, the gap between germline ends came to 9 bases. CDR3 length: 14 residues. The CDR3 loop reads CASSLEGNYNEQFF. The CDR3 bases are TGTGCCAGCAGTTTGGAGGGGAACTACAATGAGCAGTTCTTC.

This clonotype was found many times. The V and J genes are TRBV12-3 or TRBV12-4 and TRBJ2-5; D unclear. The CDR3 is 12 amino acids. Trimming cost V 3 bases and J 5 bases, with 7 bases left between them. In DNA, the CDR3 is TGTGCCAGCAGTTTTGGGATCGAGACCCAGTACTTC. Translated: CASSFGIETQYF.